The clone carrying this T cell receptor beta chain was observed a single time. The sample originates from a study of OX40 agonist ivuxolimab in advanced cancers. Germline-derived CDR1 and CDR2 are SGHRS and YFSETQ. The CDR3 is 15 amino acids. The germline V and J ends were trimmed by 1 base and 7 bases, with 17 bases remaining between them. On cycle 4 day 1 and cycle 7 day 1, as well as at baseline, blood was sampled. The data were produced by immunoSEQ multiplex PCR, yet TCRdb's version contains in-frame clones alone and is incomplete. The data show 65,000 to 85,000 clones, approximately 89% seen once.

The gene calls are TRBV5-1 and TRBJ1-1; D not certain. The sample consisted of CD4+ or CD8+ T cells sorted from blood, taken in a trial of the OX40 agonist ivuxolimab. The receptor was isolated from an adult with an advanced solid tumor such as melanoma, head and neck, liver or kidney cancer. CDR3 protein: CASSLQSTSVGEAFF. As DNA, the CDR3 is TGCGCCAGCAGCTTGCAGTCGACTAGCGTCGGTGAAGCTTTCTTT.